Shown below are 13 T cell receptor beta chains from a single sample sequenced in a study of blood T cell repertoires in COVID-19. Data came from immunoSEQ multiplex PCR; TCRdb stores just in-frame clones and leaves some out. The table has tens of thousands of clones, 70% to 90% seen once. The sequenced sample consisted of peripheral blood. All receptors derive from a woman of 80 years or more with active COVID-19.

The chain combines TRBV14 with TRBJ2-7; D might be TRBD2 (5 bases). Germline assignment: CDR1 SGHDN and CDR2 FVKESK. Trimming removed 4 bases at V and 6 bases at J, with 13 bases between. The CDR3 covers 13 residues. CDR3 DNA sequence: TGTGCCAGCAGCCTAACTAGAGGTGGCGAGCAGTACTTC. Its protein product is CASSLTRGGEQYF.

This clone was observed a handful of times. The V call is TRBV30, the J call TRBJ1-5; D is unclear. V lost 1 base and J 2 bases, leaving 9 bases between the germline ends. The CDR3 covers 14 residues. Per germline, CDR1 GTSNPN and CDR2 SVGIG (reference sequence). CDR3 DNA: TGTGCCTGGAGTGGCCTACTGGGCAATCAGCCCCAGCATTTT. Translated, it gives CAWSGLLGNQPQHF.

The chain is built from TRBV5-1 and TRBJ2-7; D might be TRBD1 (6 bases). V gave up 3 bases and J gave up 6 bases, with 16 bases separating them. Germline CDR1 and CDR2: SGHRS and YFSETQ. This CDR3 comprises 14 residues. The CDR3: CASSSTGVVREQYF. The CDR3 bases are TGCGCCAGCAGCTCGACAGGTGTGGTTCGCGAGCAGTACTTC.

This chain connects TRBV6-2 or TRBV6-3 to TRBJ1-5; TRBD1 agrees at 8 bases. Trimming removed 0 bases from V and 1 base from J; junction bases left unmatched: 8. The V gene's germline CDR1 is MNHEY and CDR2 SVGEGT. The CDR3 has 18 amino acids. As DNA, the CDR3 is TGTGCCAGCAGTTACTCGACAGGGGACAGAATGAGCAATCAGCCCCAGCATTTT. Its protein product is CASSYSTGDRMSNQPQHF.

The chain couples TRBV30 to TRBJ1-1; D not certain. V shed 6 bases and J shed 2 bases, with 10 bases lying between them. This CDR3 contains 12 residues. Germline V lookup: CDR1 GTSNPN, CDR2 SVGIG (reference sequence). CDR3 amino acids: CACQNSNTEAFF. CDR3 sequence (DNA): TGTGCCTGCCAAAACAGTAACACTGAAGCTTTCTTT.

The chain is built from TRBV2 and TRBJ2-1; 13 bases are a match to TRBD2. CDR3 length: 15 amino acids. Germline loops: CDR1 SNHLY, CDR2 FYNNEI. Losses at the gene ends were 5 bases for V and 3 bases for J; bases not matched to a gene: 1. The CDR3 loop is CASSRTSGSYNEQFF. The DNA for the CDR3 is TGTGCCAGCAGTCGGACTAGCGGGAGCTACAATGAGCAGTTCTTC.

This rearrangement joins TRBV29-1 to TRBJ2-7; TRBD2 matches at 7 bases. J gave up 1 base and V 4 bases, and 1 base lay outside the gene matches. Germline-derived CDR1 and CDR2 are SQVTM and ANQGSEA. CDR3 length: 12 residues. The CDR3 DNA sequence: TGCAGCGTTGGAGCGGGATCCTACGAGCAGTACTTC. It codes for CSVGAGSYEQYF.

This clone has only one observation. The chain is built from TRBV9 and TRBJ1-1; D gene unclear. The germline V gene encodes CDR1 SGDLS and CDR2 YYNGEE. The CDR3 contains 14 residues. Between the trimmed V and J ends, which lost 0 bases and 4 bases, there was a span of 10 bases. The CDR3 bases are TGTGCCAGCAGCGTAGGAAGAGGGCGCACTGAAGCTTTCTTT. Its translation: CASSVGRGRTEAFF.

The rearrangement joins TRBV24-1 to TRBJ2-3, with TRBD1 identical over 7 bases. The CDR3 runs 16 residues. With V trimmed by 1 base and J by 3 bases, 6 bases remained unmatched. The V gene's germline CDR1 is KGHDR and CDR2 SFDVKD. The CDR3 bases are TGTGCCACCAGTGATTTTTACAGGGGTGGGACAGATACGCAGTATTTT. Amino acids: CATSDFYRGGTDTQYF.

The chain links TRBV28 to TRBJ2-7; D is perhaps TRBD1 (5 bases). Germline CDR1 reads MDHEN; CDR2 reads SYDVKM. The V gene lost 3 bases and the J gene lost 2 bases, with 14 bases spanning the gap. The CDR3 totals 15 residues. This CDR3 is CASSFGIDSTYEQYF. Written as DNA, the CDR3 is TGTGCCAGCAGTTTTGGGATAGACAGCACCTACGAGCAGTACTTC.

The gene calls are TRBV4-1 and TRBJ2-3, with 10 bases fitting TRBD2. V lost 4 bases to trimming and J lost 1 base; unmatched junction nucleotides: 11. This CDR3 region has 18 residues. Germline V gives CDR1 MGHRA, CDR2 YSYEKL. Here the CDR3 reads CASSPTVVSGRGTDTQYF. The CDR3 DNA reads TGCGCCAGCAGCCCGACCGTAGTAAGCGGGAGGGGCACAGATACGCAGTATTTT.

This chain connects TRBV7-2 to TRBJ1-5, with D hard to call. Germline loops: CDR1 SGHTA, CDR2 FQGNSA. V was trimmed by 3 bases and J by 9 bases, leaving 12 bases between them. This CDR3 contains 13 residues. The CDR3 loop reads CASSLGGRRPQHF. CDR3 DNA sequence: TGTGCCAGCAGCTTGGGCGGGAGGCGGCCCCAGCATTTT.

The CDR3 DNA sequence: TGTGCCAGCAGCAACGGACAGGCGCAGCAGTACTTC. Its translation is CASSNGQAQQYF. V and J are TRBV3-1 (or the pseudogene TRBV3-2) and TRBJ2-7; 7 bases are shared with TRBD1. Trimming at V came to 5 bases and at J to 8 bases, leaving 6 bases not matched to a gene. The CDR3 length is 12 residues. The germline V gene encodes CDR1 LGHDT and CDR2 YNNKEL (reference sequence).